This T cell receptor (beta chain) was profiled in a study of T cells after yellow fever vaccination. Study as a whole: With SMART-Seq v4 Ultra Low Input, the fractions containing low cell numbers were prepared. The study, taken as a whole, reports: Clonotypes shared by both compartments, CD4 and CD8, made up a small share. Although the secondary response was weaker, it peaked faster, at day 5 versus 15.

TCRdb independently ran MiXCR on the 5' RACE reads; one entry per CDR3 protein. The sample consists of under 200,000 distinct CDR3 sequences, less than 9% of them appearing once. The table lists this clonotype with a few counts. Its cognate antigen is unknown. Germline CDR1 LNHNV, CDR2 YYDKDF (reference sequence). The V and J ends lost 3 bases and 2 bases respectively, with 14 bases between them. The CDR3 covers 16 residues. The source of this sequence is a man between 18 and 29 years old who received the YFV17D yellow fever vaccine. The chain carries TRBV15 and TRBJ2-4, with D possibly being TRBD1 (6 bases). The sequences come from CD4+ T cells sorted from PBMCs, collected 5 days after the first yellow fever vaccination. The CDR3 region has the DNA TGTGCCACCAGCAGGGATTCAGGGGTATCCAAAAACATTCAGTACTTC. Translating it yields CATSRDSGVSKNIQYF. The entire variable domain, with the rest obtained from reference TRBV15 and TRBJ2-4, is as follows: DAMVIQNPRYQVTQFGKPVTLSCSQTLNHNVMYWYQQKSSQAPKLLFHYYDKDFNNEADTPDNFQSRRPNTSFCFLDIRSPGLGDTAMYLCATSRDSGVSKNIQYFGAGTRLSVL.